This T cell receptor beta chain came from a study of blood T cell repertoires in COVID-19. As for the study in general: From the United States, Italy and Spain came samples of acute and convalescent COVID-19. The analysed material was cDNA or gDNA that came from T cells, B-cell-depleted T cells, or PBMCs.

A single count supports this clone. CDR3 length: 14 residues. From germline, CDR1 is LNHDA and CDR2 SQIVND (reference sequence). The J segment lost 8 bases and the V segment lost 3 bases, leaving 6 bases of the junction unmatched. In the original processing: Quantification of nucleated cells was approximated via reference gene primer amplification. Profiling relied on immunoSEQ multiplex PCR, and the TCRdb table lists in-frame clones only, not all of them. The V and J calls and the clone size are those of that table, but D and trimming were determined from the DNA. This sample has about 12,000 clones, with over 75% found just once.

The sequenced material came from peripheral blood. The gene calls are TRBV19 and TRBJ1-4; 7 nucleotides align to TRBD1. The sequence derives from an elderly man with acute or convalescent COVID-19. The CDR3 loop is CASSMTGWKEKLFF. CDR3 bases: TGTGCCAGTAGTATGACAGGGTGGAAGGAAAAACTGTTTTTT.